The rows below give T cell receptor beta chains drawn from one sample of a study of cytomegalovirus exposure and HLA in healthy donors. Produced via immunoSEQ multiplex PCR; TCRdb's table is partial and in-frame only. There are 170,000 or so clones in the sample; approximately 82% occur only once, and about 6.8% lies in the top ten. The sample comprised PBMCs. The receptor source for this set is a man over 45 in good health and CMV-seropositive. Both conserved end residues are trimmed from each CDR3. Clone size appears in some rows only: once, few, many, or a class for an expanded clone.

v_gene,j_gene,abundance,CDR3aa
TRBV9,TRBJ2-2,-,ASSVDPGSLGELF
TRBV7-6,TRBJ2-3,-,ASTSRGRGGTDTQY
TRBV6-1,TRBJ2-1,few,ASSGIRDLHIDLGEQF
TRBV7-9,TRBJ2-7,-,ASSLAGTGYEQY
TRBV27,TRBJ2-3,-,ASSNGRGLSTDTQY
TRBV18,TRBJ2-1,-,ASSPLGRGDEQF
TRBV19,TRBJ2-1,-,ASASGGDEQF
TRBV6-1,TRBJ1-1,few,ASSIRYTEAF
TRBV5-1,TRBJ2-7,once,ASSPGSVSYEQY
TRBV19,TRBJ2-3,-,ASKPGLNTDTQY